This T cell receptor beta chain emerged from a study of regulatory T cells in long-lasting Graves disease. General study points: Analyses excluded thyroid tissue, covering peripheral blood alone.

This clonotype was detected ten times or more. The antigen is not known. Time point meaning: newly diagnosed GD, antithyroid drugs for less than 3 months. Extracted PBMC RNA gave rise to the TCR library. CDR3 length: 12 residues. Germline V gene sequence: CDR1 KGHDR, CDR2 SFDVKD. V dropped 3 bases and J dropped 14 bases, with 13 bases sitting between them. The authors built TCR beta libraries using iRepertoire HTBI primers and Arm-PCR of CDR3 regions. Authors' processing steps: The samples included approximately 60 TRBV and 15 or so TRBJ segments. TCRdb reanalysed the multiplex PCR reads using MiXCR and keeps one entry per CDR3 protein. The V and J calls, along with clone size, are taken from TCRdb and not from the paper's own processing. The repertoire holds roughly 440,000 distinct CDR3 sequences, with over 15% as singletons. This same sample was also taken into another study, of T cells in Graves' hyperthyroidism and ophthalmopathy. That report notes: Graves' hyperthyroidism was deemed stable absent ophthalmopathy progression within 18 months. In simple terms, a model built on 13 V-J features told ophthalmopathy apart from stable hyperthyroidism.

The starting material was peripheral blood mononuclear cells (PBMCs), obtained at new diagnosis, from a patient treated with antithyroid drugs. The receptor was isolated from a woman under 30 with Graves disease. The rearrangement links TRBV24-1 to TRBJ2-1; possible D gene TRBD1, 6 bases. CDR3 in amino acids: CATSDGGTRKFF. The CDR3 DNA reads as TGTGCCACCAGTGATGGTGGGACAAGGAAGTTCTTC.